This T cell receptor beta chain emerged from a study of blood T cell repertoires in COVID-19. The assay was immunoSEQ multiplex PCR, and TCRdb's table has in-frame clones only and misses some. The table lists 200,000 or so clones, about 80% of them singletons. Germline loops: CDR1 MDHEN, CDR2 SYDVKM. V gave up 3 bases and J gave up 6 bases, with 11 bases separating them. The CDR3 runs to 13 residues. The chain combines TRBV28 with TRBJ1-1; D not certain. Sequencing was performed on PBMCs or T cells enriched from blood (not recorded which). This receptor was obtained from a middle-aged man who had recovered from COVID-19. The CDR3 bases are TGTGCCAGCAGTTTGGGGAGACTCCCTGAAGCTTTCTTT. Translated: CASSLGRLPEAFF.